This section outlines one T cell receptor beta chain sequence together with its context. Its antigen is currently unknown. Per the original methods: From around 25,000 to 690,000 TCRs were found per sample, with a median of approximately 92,000. TCRdb reprocessed the RACE reads with MiXCR, giving one entry per CDR3 protein. TCRdb's processing, not the authors' own work, is the source of the V and J calls. The data show about 84,000 distinct CDR3 sequences, about 10% seen once. The sample belongs to a study of human T cells and chemical hapten exposure. Study as a whole: Patients were mainly female, each with alopecia areata, totalis or universalis.

Time point noted: patch test 2, 6 weeks after DPC sensitization. Treatment denoted: therapeutic diphenylcyclopropenone sensitization with weekly scalp DPC. The V segment lost 4 bases and the J segment 2 bases; nucleotides outside the gene matches: 3. Germline V lookup: CDR1 KGHSH, CDR2 LQKENI. The CDR3 extends over 16 amino acids. Study-level points and caveats: Healthy people's immune response may differ from that of the donors, who had alopecia.

The TCR comes from a woman aged 50 to 65 with alopecia areata. Some clones in this sample may be carry-over from other donors' samples. The gene calls are TRBV18 and TRBJ2-1, with 12 bases that match TRBD2. The specimen was whole blood, collected in connection with sensitization to the hapten diphenylcyclopropenone (DPC). For the CDR3, the DNA is TGTGCCAGCTCACTTGGGACTAGCGGGCCCTACAATGAGCAGTTCTTC. It yields the protein CASSLGTSGPYNEQFF. Supplemented by reference TRBV18 and TRBJ2-1, the full variable domain reads NAGVMQNPRHLVRRRGQEARLRCSPMKGHSHVYWYRQLPEEGLKFMVYLQKENIIDESGMPKERFSAEFPKEGPSILRIQQVVRGDSAAYFCASSLGTSGPYNEQFFGPGTRLTVL.